This TCR beta chain was sequenced for a study of blood T cell repertoires in COVID-19. Looking at the study overall: The United States, Italy and Spain were the sources of the acute and convalescent COVID-19 samples. The analysed material was cDNA or gDNA that came from T cells, B-cell-depleted T cells, or PBMCs.

In the original processing: The assay estimated nucleated cells by amplifying reference gene primers. Measured with immunoSEQ multiplex PCR; TCRdb has only the in-frame clones, and not every one. D and trimming come from the DNA, and the V and J calls and clone size come from that table. The sample has 75,000 to 90,000 clones, about 80% seen once. V was pared by 2 bases and J by 8 bases, with 12 bases of the junction left unmatched. There are 18 residues in the CDR3. CDR1 and CDR2 from the germline V gene are MNHEY and SMNVEV (reference sequence). This sequence was found in a woman in her 40s with active or convalescent COVID-19. V and J are TRBV27 and TRBJ2-1; 13 bases align to TRBD2. The specimen was peripheral blood. CDR3 DNA: TGTGCCAGCAGTTTAAGGGGAAGACTAGCGGGGGGAATGGATGAGCAGTTCTTC. Its protein product is CASSLRGRLAGGMDEQFF.